A selection of T cell receptor beta chains follows, all from one sample in a study of blood T cell repertoires in COVID-19. Libraries were prepared by immunoSEQ multiplex PCR; TCRdb keeps only in-frame clonotypes and omits some of them. The table lists roughly 57,000 clones, 80% of them singletons, with 15% to 25% in the top ten. Input material: peripheral blood. These receptors all stem from a man aged 25 to 45 with COVID-19, enrolled during active disease. Each CDR3 is given without its conserved first and last residue. The order of the fields is CDR3 protein, J gene, V gene.

cdr3_aa: ASTQGTGVIRSGANVLT
j_call: TRBJ2-6
v_call: TRBV27

cdr3_aa: ASSLGRGVGDQPQH
j_call: TRBJ1-5
v_call: TRBV7-9

cdr3_aa: ASSFLRGETQY
j_call: TRBJ2-5
v_call: TRBV27

cdr3_aa: ASSVGGSGVFNEQF
j_call: TRBJ2-1
v_call: TRBV9

cdr3_aa: SAIDLTSTDTQY
j_call: TRBJ2-3
v_call: TRBV20-1

cdr3_aa: ASSPGGTQY
j_call: TRBJ2-3
v_call: TRBV11-3

cdr3_aa: ARDRVTEAF
j_call: TRBJ1-1
v_call: TRBV30

cdr3_aa: ASSHPGQGINEQY
j_call: TRBJ2-7
v_call: TRBV4-3

cdr3_aa: ASSPQVAVQETQY
j_call: TRBJ2-5
v_call: TRBV11-2

cdr3_aa: ASSLQQNYGYT
j_call: TRBJ1-2
v_call: TRBV27

cdr3_aa: ASSSSGTERGYEQF
j_call: TRBJ2-1
v_call: TRBV7-2

cdr3_aa: ASSYGGTVSYEQY
j_call: TRBJ2-7
v_call: TRBV5-6

cdr3_aa: ASSELDRAYYEQY
j_call: TRBJ2-7
v_call: TRBV21-1

cdr3_aa: ASSSGQGAGVLT
j_call: TRBJ2-6
v_call: TRBV6-5

cdr3_aa: ASSLVRGEQF
j_call: TRBJ2-1
v_call: TRBV12-3/TRBV12-4

cdr3_aa: ASSPRPANTGELF
j_call: TRBJ2-2
v_call: TRBV18

cdr3_aa: ASSPWGDRGNQPQH
j_call: TRBJ1-5
v_call: TRBV19

cdr3_aa: ASSHRGMGNQPQH
j_call: TRBJ1-5
v_call: TRBV27

cdr3_aa: AAALQGIDQPQH
j_call: TRBJ1-5
v_call: TRBV28

cdr3_aa: SVEPQNSYEQY
j_call: TRBJ2-7
v_call: TRBV29-1

cdr3_aa: ASSNLYGSLSGNTIY
j_call: TRBJ1-3
v_call: TRBV19

cdr3_aa: ASSSIRTRRLGEQY
j_call: TRBJ2-7
v_call: TRBV9

cdr3_aa: ASSYSEGGSYEQY
j_call: TRBJ2-7
v_call: TRBV6-6

cdr3_aa: ASSPGLAENNEQF
j_call: TRBJ2-1
v_call: TRBV6-4

cdr3_aa: ASSQVGSYNEQF
j_call: TRBJ2-1
v_call: TRBV3-1/TRBV3-2

cdr3_aa: ASRELGGYRGNTIY
j_call: TRBJ1-3
v_call: TRBV19